The source of this TCR beta chain is a study of blood T cell repertoires in COVID-19. Study overall: Whether acute or convalescent, the COVID-19 samples came from the United States, Italy and Spain. Nucleic acid was either cDNA or gDNA, and it came from T cells, B-cell-depleted T cells, or PBMCs.

Original analysis: Amplification of reference gene primers provided the estimated nucleated cell counts. The assay was immunoSEQ multiplex PCR, and TCRdb's table has in-frame clones only and misses some. That table is the source of V, J and clone size, and D and trimming were worked out from the DNA. The sample has some 96,000 clones; about nine tenths are singletons. This clone was seen once. Trimming pared 5 bases from V and 3 bases from J, leaving 17 bases between. Germline CDR1 reads LNHDA; CDR2 reads SQIVND (reference sequence). The CDR3 is 16 residues long. This sequence was found in a man between 50 and 59 years old with acute or convalescent COVID-19. This chain joins TRBV19 and TRBJ2-1; no clear D. Input material: peripheral blood. CDR3 coding DNA: TGTGCCAGTAGTCCCCCAGGCAAACACCTCTACAATGAGCAGTTCTTC. Amino acid sequence: CASSPPGKHLYNEQFF. Drawing the rest from reference TRBV19 and TRBJ2-1, the complete variable domain is DGGITQSPKYLFRKEGQNVTLSCEQNLNHDAMYWYRQDPGQGLRLIYYSQIVNDFQKGDIAEGYSVSREKKESFPLTVTSAQKNPTAFYLCASSPPGKHLYNEQFFGPGTRLTVL.